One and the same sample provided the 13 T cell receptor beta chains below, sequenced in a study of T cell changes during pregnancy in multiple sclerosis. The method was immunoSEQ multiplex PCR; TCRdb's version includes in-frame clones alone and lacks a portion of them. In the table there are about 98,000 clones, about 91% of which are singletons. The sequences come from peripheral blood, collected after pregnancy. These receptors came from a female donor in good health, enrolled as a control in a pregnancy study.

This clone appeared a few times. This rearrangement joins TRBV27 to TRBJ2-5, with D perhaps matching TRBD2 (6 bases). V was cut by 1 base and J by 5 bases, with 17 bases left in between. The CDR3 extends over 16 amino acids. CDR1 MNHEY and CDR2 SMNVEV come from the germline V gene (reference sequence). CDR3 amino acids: CASSLFASPGEETQYF. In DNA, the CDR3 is TGTGCCAGCAGTTTATTCGCCTCCCCGGGGGAGGAGACCCAGTACTTC.

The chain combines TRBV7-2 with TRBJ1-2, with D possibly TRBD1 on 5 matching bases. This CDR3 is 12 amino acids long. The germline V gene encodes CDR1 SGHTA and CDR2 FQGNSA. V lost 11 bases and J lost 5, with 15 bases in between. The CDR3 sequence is CAWRDYGYGYTF. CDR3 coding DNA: TGTGCCTGGAGGGACTATGGATATGGCTACACCTTC. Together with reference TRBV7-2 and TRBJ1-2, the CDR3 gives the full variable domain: GAGVSQSPSNKVTEKGKDVELRCDPISGHTALYWYRQSLGQGLEFLIYFQGNSAPDKSGLPSDRFSAERTGGSVSTLTIQRTQQEDSAVYLCAWRDYGYGYTFGSGTRLTVV.

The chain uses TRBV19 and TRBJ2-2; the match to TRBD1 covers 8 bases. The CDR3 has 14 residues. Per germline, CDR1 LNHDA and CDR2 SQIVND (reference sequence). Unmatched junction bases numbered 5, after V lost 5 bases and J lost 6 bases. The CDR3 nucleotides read TGTGCCAGTAGTTCGGTGGACAGGGCCGGGGAGCTGTTTTTT. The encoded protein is CASSSVDRAGELFF.

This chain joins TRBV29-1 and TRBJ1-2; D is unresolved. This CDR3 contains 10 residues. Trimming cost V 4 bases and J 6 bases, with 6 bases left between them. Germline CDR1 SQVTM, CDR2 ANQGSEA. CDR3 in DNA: TGCAGCGTTGCCGGGGATGGCTACACCTTC. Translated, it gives CSVAGDGYTF.

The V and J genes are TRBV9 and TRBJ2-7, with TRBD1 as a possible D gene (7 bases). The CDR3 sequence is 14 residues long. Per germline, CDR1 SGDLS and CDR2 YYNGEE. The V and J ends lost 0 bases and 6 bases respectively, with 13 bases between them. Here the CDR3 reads CASSVAYQGGEQYF. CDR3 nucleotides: TGTGCCAGCAGCGTAGCCTACCAGGGGGGCGAGCAGTACTTC.

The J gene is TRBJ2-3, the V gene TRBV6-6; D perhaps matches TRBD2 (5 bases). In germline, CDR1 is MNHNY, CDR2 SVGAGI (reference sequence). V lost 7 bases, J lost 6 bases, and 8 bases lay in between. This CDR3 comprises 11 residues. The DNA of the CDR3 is TGTGCCAGCATTAGGAGGGATACGCAGTATTTT. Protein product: CASIRRDTQYF.

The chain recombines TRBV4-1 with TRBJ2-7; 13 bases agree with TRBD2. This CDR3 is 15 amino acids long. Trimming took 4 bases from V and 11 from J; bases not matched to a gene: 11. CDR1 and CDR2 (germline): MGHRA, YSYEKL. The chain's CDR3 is CASSPSRLAGGGEYF. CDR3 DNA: TGCGCCAGCAGCCCGTCGAGACTAGCGGGAGGAGGGGAGTACTTC.

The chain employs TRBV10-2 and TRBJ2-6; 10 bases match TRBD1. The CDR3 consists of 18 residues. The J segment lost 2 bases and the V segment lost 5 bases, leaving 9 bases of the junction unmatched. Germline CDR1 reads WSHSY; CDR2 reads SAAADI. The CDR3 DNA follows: TGCGCCAGCAGTCCTTCGACAGGGGGCTTCACTGGGGCCAACGTCCTGACTTTC. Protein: CASSPSTGGFTGANVLTF.

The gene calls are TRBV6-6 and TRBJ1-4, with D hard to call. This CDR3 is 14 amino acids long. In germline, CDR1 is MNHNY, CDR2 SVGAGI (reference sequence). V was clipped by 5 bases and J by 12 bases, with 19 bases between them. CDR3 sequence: CASSLRRAESELFF. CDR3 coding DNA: TGTGCCAGCAGTCTAAGACGTGCCGAGAGCGAACTGTTTTTT.

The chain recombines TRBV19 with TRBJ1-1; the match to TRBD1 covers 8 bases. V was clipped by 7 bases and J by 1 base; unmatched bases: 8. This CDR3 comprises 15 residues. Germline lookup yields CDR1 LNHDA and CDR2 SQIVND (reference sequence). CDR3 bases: TGTGCCAGTAAGCCGGCAGGGGGCCGGAACACTGAAGCTTTCTTT. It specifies CASKPAGGRNTEAFF. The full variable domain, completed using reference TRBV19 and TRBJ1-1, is DGGITQSPKYLFRKEGQNVTLSCEQNLNHDAMYWYRQDPGQGLRLIYYSQIVNDFQKGDIAEGYSVSREKKESFPLTVTSAQKNPTAFYLCASKPAGGRNTEAFFGQGTRLTVV.

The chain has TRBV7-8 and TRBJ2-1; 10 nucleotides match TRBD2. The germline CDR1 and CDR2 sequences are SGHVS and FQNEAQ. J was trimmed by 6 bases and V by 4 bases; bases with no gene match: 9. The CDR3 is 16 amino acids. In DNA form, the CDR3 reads TGTGCCAGCAGCTCCATCTGGACTAGCGGCCGCAATGAGCAGTTCTTC. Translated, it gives CASSSIWTSGRNEQFF.

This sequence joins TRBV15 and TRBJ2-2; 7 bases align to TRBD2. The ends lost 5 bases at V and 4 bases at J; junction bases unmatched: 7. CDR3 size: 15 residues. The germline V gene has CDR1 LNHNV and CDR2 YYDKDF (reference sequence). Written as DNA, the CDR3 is TGTGCCACCAGCTCCGGGAGGAGCGGCACCGGGGAGCTGTTTTTT. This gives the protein CATSSGRSGTGELFF.

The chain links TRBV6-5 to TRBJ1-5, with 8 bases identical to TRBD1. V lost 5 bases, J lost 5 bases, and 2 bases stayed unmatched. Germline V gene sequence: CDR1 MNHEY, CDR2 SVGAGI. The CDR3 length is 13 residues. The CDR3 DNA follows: TGTGCCAGCAGTGTACAGGGGGATCAGCCCCAGCATTTT. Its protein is CASSVQGDQPQHF.